The TCR beta chain under discussion was sequenced for a study of blood T cell repertoires in COVID-19. Across the whole study: Whether acute or convalescent, the COVID-19 samples came from the United States, Italy and Spain.

Original analysis: The authors estimated nucleated cell counts from reference gene primer amplification. The assay was immunoSEQ multiplex PCR, and TCRdb's table has in-frame clones only and misses some. D and trimming come from the DNA, and the V and J calls and clone size come from that table. The sample holds roughly 520,000 clones, 88% seen once. CDR1 is MNHEY, CDR2 SVGAGI, per germline. V was clipped by 6 bases and J by 1 base, with 12 bases between them. The CDR3 extends over 14 amino acids. Cohort placement rested on clinical history that participants reported themselves. The sequence was obtained from a woman aged 40 to 49 who had recovered from COVID-19. The chain is built from TRBV6-5 and TRBJ1-1, with D uncertain. The sample taken for sequencing was PBMCs or T cells enriched from blood (not recorded which). CDR3 coding DNA: TGTGCCAGCAGCCTCCAGAGGAAGAACACTGAAGCTTTCTTT. Translation: CASSLQRKNTEAFF.